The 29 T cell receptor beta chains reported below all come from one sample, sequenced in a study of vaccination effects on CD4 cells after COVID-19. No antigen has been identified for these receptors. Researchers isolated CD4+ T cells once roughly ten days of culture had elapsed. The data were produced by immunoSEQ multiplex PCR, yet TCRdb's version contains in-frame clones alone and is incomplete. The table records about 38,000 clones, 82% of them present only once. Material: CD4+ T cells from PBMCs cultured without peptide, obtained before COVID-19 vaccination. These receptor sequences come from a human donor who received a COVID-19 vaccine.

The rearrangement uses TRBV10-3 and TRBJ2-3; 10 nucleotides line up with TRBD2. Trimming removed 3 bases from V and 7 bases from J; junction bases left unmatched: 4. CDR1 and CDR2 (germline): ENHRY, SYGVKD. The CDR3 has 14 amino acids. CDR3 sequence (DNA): TGTGCCATCAGTGAAAGCGGGGGGGCGTATACGCAGTATTTT. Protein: CAISESGGAYTQYF.

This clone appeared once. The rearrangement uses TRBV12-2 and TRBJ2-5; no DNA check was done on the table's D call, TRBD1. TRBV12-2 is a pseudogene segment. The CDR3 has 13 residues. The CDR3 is CASRLTGEETQYF. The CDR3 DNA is TGTGCAAGTCGCTTGACAGGGGAAGAGACCCAGTACTTC.

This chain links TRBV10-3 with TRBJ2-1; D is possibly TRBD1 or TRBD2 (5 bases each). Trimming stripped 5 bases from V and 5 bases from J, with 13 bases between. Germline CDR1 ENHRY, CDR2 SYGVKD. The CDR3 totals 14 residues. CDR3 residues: CAISPGTRNNEQFF. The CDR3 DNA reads TGTGCCATCAGTCCTGGGACCAGGAACAATGAGCAGTTCTTC.

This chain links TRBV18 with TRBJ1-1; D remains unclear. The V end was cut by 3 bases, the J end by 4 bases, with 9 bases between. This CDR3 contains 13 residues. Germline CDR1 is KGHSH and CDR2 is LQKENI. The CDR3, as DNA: TGTGCCAGCTCACCGCTGGACGCCACTGAAGCTTTCTTT. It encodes CASSPLDATEAFF.

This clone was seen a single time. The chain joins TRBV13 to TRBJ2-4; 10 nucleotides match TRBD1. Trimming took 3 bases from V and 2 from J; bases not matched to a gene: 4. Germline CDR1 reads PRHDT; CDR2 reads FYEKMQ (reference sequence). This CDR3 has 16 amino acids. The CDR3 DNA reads TGTGCCAGCAGCTTCCGGACAGGGGGGTCCAAAAACATTCAGTACTTC. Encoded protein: CASSFRTGGSKNIQYF.

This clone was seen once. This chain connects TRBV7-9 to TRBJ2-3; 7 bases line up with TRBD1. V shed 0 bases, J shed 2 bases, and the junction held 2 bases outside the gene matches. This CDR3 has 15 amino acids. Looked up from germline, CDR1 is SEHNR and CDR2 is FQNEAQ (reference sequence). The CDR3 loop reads CASSLAGQTTDTQYF. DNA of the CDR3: TGTGCCAGCAGCTTAGCGGGACAGACCACAGATACGCAGTATTTT.

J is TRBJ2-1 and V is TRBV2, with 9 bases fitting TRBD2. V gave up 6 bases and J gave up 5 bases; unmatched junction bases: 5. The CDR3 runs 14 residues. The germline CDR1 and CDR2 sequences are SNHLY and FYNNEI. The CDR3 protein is CASSQRGADNEQFF. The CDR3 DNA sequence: TGTGCCAGCAGCCAGCGGGGGGCGGACAATGAGCAGTTCTTC.

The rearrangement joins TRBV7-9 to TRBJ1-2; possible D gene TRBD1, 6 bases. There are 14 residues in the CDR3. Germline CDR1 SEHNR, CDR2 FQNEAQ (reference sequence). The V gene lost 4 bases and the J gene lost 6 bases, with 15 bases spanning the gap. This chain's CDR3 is CASSYWTAGNGYTF. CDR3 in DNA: TGTGCCAGCAGCTACTGGACAGCAGGAAATGGCTACACCTTC.

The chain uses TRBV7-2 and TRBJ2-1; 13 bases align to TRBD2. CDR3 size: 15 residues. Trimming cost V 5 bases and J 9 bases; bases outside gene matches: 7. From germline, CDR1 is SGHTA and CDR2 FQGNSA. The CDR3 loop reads CASSLTSGGVGEQFF. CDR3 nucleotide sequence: TGTGCCAGCAGCCTAACTAGCGGGGGGGTAGGTGAGCAGTTCTTC.

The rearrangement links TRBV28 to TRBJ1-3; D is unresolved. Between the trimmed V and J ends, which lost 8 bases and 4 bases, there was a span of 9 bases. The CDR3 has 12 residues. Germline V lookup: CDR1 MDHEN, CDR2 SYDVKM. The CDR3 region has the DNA TGTGCCAGCTGGACGGCCGGAAACACCATATATTTT. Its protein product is CASWTAGNTIYF.

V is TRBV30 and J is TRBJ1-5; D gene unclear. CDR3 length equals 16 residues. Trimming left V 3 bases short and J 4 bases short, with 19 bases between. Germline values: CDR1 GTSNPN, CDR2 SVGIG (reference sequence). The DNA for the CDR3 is TGTGCCTGGAGCGCCTCATTCAACATAAAGAATCAGCCCCAGCATTTT. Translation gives CAWSASFNIKNQPQHF.

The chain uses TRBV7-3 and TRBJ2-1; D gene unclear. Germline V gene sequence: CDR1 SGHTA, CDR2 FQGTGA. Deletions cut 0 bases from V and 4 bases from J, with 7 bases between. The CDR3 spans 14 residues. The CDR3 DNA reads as TGTGCCAGCAGCTTAACGGCAGGATACAATGAGCAGTTCTTC. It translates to CASSLTAGYNEQFF.

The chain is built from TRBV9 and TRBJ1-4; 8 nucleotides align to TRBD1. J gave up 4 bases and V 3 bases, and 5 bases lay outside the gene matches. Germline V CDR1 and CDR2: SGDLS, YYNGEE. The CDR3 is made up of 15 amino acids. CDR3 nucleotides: TGTGCCAGCAGCGCCCGGACAGGGTATAATGAAAAACTGTTTTTT. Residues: CASSARTGYNEKLFF.

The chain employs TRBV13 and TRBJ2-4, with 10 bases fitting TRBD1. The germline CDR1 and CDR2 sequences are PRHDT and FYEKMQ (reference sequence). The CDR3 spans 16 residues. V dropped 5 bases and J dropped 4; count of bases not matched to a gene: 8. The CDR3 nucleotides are TGTGCCAGCAGCGAAGCTCTGGGACAGGGGAAAAACATTCAGTACTTC. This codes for CASSEALGQGKNIQYF.

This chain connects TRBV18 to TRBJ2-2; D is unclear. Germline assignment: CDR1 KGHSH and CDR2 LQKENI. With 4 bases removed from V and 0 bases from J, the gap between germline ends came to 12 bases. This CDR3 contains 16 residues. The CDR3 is CASSLRTYANTGELFF. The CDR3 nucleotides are TGTGCCAGCTCACTAAGGACCTATGCGAACACCGGGGAGCTGTTTTTT.

The CDR3: CASSLVRGLGTEAFF. The CDR3 DNA follows: TGTGCCAGCAGCTTGGTGAGGGGATTAGGCACTGAAGCTTTCTTT. This sequence joins TRBV5-5 and TRBJ1-1; possibly TRBD1 for D (5 bases). This CDR3 has 15 amino acids. V lost 0 bases to trimming and J lost 4 bases, with 13 bases between them. CDR1 and CDR2 (germline): SGHKS, YYEKEE (reference sequence).

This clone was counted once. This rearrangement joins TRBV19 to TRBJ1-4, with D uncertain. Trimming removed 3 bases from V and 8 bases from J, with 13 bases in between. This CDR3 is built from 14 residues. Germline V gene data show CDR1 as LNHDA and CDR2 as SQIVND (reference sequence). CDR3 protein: CASSIGGWQEKLFF. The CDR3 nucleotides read TGTGCCAGTAGTATTGGCGGGTGGCAGGAAAAACTGTTTTTT.

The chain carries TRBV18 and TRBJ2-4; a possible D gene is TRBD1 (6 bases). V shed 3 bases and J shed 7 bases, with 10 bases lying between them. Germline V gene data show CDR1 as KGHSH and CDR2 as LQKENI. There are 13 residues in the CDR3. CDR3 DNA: TGTGCCAGCTCACCTGCAGGGGCGAACATTCAGTACTTC. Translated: CASSPAGANIQYF.

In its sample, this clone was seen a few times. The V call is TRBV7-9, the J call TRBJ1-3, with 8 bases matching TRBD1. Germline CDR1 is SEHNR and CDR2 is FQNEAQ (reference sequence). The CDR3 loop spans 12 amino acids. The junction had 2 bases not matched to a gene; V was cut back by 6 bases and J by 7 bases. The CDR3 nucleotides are TGTGCCAGCAGTGACAGGGGTAACACCATATATTTT. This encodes CASSDRGNTIYF.

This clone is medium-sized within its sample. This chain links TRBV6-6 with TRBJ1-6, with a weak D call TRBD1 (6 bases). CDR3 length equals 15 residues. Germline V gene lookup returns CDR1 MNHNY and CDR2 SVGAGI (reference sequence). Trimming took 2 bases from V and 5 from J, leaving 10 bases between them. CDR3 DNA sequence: TGTGCCAGCAGTTACCTCTGGACAGATAATTCACCCCTCCACTTT. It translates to CASSYLWTDNSPLHF.

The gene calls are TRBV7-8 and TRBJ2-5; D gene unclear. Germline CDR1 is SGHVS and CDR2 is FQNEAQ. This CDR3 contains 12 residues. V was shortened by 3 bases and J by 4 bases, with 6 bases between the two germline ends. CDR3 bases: TGTGCCAGCAGCTTCAACCGAGAGACCCAGTACTTC. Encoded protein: CASSFNRETQYF.

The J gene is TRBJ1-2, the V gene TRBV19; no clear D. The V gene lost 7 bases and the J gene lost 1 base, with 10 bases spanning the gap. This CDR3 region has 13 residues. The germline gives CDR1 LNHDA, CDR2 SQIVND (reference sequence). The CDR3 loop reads CASMAGGNYGYTF. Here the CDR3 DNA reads TGTGCCAGTATGGCAGGAGGTAACTATGGCTACACCTTC.

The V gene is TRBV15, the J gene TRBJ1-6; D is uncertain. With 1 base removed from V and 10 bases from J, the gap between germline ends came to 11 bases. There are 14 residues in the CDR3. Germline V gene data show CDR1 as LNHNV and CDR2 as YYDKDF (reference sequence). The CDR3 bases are TGTGCCACCAGCAGAGCCGCGGGTAGCTCACCCCTCCACTTT. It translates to CATSRAAGSSPLHF.

The CDR3 sequence is CASSPQGRVSTEAFF. The DNA of the CDR3 is TGCGCCAGCAGCCCCCAGGGCAGGGTGAGCACTGAAGCTTTCTTT. The V gene is TRBV10-1, the J gene TRBJ1-1, with D perhaps matching TRBD1 (5 bases). This CDR3 contains 15 residues. CDR1 is WNHNN and CDR2 is SYGVQD in the germline V gene (reference sequence). Trimming took off 6 bases at V and 4 bases at J, with 18 bases between the two ends.

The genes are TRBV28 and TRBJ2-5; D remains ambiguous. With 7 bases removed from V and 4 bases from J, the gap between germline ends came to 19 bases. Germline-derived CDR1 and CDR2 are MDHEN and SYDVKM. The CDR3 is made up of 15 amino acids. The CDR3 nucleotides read TGTGCCAGCAAAAGCCCGCGGCCACAGATAGAGACCCAGTACTTC. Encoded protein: CASKSPRPQIETQYF.

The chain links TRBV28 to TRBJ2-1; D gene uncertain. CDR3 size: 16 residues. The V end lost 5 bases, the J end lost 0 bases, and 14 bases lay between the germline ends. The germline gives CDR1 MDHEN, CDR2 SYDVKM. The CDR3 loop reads CASSLRQWSSYNEQFF. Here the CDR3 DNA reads TGTGCCAGCAGTCTGCGTCAATGGAGCTCCTACAATGAGCAGTTCTTC.

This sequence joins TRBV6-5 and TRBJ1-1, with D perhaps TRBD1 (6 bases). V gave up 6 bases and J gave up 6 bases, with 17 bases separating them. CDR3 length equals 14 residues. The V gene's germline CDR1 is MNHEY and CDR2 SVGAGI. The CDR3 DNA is TGTGCCAGCAGCGAGATACCAGGGGTCGCTGAAGCTTTCTTT. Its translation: CASSEIPGVAEAFF.

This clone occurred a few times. In DNA form, the CDR3 reads TGTGCCAGCAGCCAAGATCGGGACCAGCCCCAGCATTTT. Translated: CASSQDRDQPQHF. The chain carries TRBV3-1 (or the pseudogene TRBV3-2) and TRBJ1-5, with D possibly matching TRBD1 (5 bases). The germline CDR1 and CDR2 sequences are LGHDT and YNNKEL (reference sequence). The CDR3 runs to 13 residues. The V and J ends lost 0 bases and 7 bases respectively, with 7 bases between them.

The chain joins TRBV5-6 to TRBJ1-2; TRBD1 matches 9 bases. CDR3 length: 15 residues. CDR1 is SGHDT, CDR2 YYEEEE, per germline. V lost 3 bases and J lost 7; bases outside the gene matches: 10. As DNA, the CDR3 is TGTGCCAGCAGCTGGGATGTACAGGGGGCGGTTGGCTACACCTTC. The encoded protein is CASSWDVQGAVGYTF.